Included here is one TCR beta chain sequence, with context. This specimen comes from a study of OX40 agonist ivuxolimab in advanced cancers. Sequenced by immunoSEQ multiplex PCR; TCRdb stores in-frame clones only, minus some. The sample carries approximately 70,000 clones, over 75% recorded once. Peripheral blood came from all dose cohorts at three timepoints. This CDR3 contains 15 residues. With 6 bases removed from V and 3 bases from J, the gap between germline ends came to 18 bases. Germline V gives CDR1 SQVTM, CDR2 ANQGSEA. This specimen was CD4+ or CD8+ T cells sorted from blood, taken in a trial of the OX40 agonist ivuxolimab. The V call is TRBV29-1, the J call TRBJ2-1; D may be TRBD1 or TRBD2 (5 bases each). This TCR came from an adult with an advanced solid tumor such as melanoma, head and neck, liver or kidney cancer. The CDR3: CSVYPRDGVYNEQFF. For the CDR3, the DNA is TGCAGCGTCTACCCGAGGGACGGGGTCTACAATGAGCAGTTCTTC.